This T cell receptor beta chain was retrieved from a study of blood T cell repertoires in COVID-19. Looking at the study overall: Nucleic acid was either cDNA or gDNA, and it came from T cells, B-cell-depleted T cells, or PBMCs.

Assay: immunoSEQ multiplex PCR; the TCRdb copy retains only in-frame clones and omits some. In the table there are 300,000 to 350,000 clones, about nine tenths of which are singletons. Cohort placement rested on clinical history that participants reported themselves. The CDR3 extends over 13 amino acids. Between the trimmed V and J ends, which lost 7 bases and 4 bases, there was a span of 12 bases. In germline, CDR1 is SGHVS, CDR2 FNYEAQ. This sequence originates from a woman between 25 and 40 years old who had been exposed to COVID-19. The V call is TRBV7-6, the J call TRBJ2-3; possible D gene TRBD2, 6 bases. The sequenced material came from PBMCs or T cells enriched from blood (not recorded which). CDR3 sequence reads: CASTSWGADTQYF. The CDR3 DNA sequence: TGTGCCAGCACCAGTTGGGGGGCAGATACGCAGTATTTT.